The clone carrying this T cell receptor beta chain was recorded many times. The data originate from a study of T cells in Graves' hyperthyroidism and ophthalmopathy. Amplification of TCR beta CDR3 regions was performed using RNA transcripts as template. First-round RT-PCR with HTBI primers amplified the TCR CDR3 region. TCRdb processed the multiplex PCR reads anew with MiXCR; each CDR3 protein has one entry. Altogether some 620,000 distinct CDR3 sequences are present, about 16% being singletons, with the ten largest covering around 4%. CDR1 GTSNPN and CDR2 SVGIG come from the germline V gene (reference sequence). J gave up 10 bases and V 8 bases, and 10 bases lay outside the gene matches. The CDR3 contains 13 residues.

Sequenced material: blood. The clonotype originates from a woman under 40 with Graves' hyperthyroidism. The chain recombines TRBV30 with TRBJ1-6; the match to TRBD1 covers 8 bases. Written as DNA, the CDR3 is TGTGCCGGTGACAGGGGACTGGGATCACCCCTCCACTTT. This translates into CAGDRGLGSPLHF.